Below, 27 T cell receptor beta chains from the same sample are listed, as sequenced in a study of blood T cells in healthy people across ages (dated by TCRdb to about 2015). The library came from 5' RACE. TCRdb names Illumina HiSeq 2500 as the instrument used. The second PCR ran for about 6 to 12 cycles and used a J-beta primer mix along with a sample-barcoded 5' primer. TCRdb reran the public reads through fastp at Q25 and MiXCR, keeping productive beta chains. For every CDR3 protein sequence, its rows merge into one entry that carries the most common genes and DNA. This sample has about 830,000 distinct CDR3 sequences in its table, and about three fifths of those were observed once. Around 20% of the sample lies in the top ten. Sample: blood. These TCRs come from a man aged 25 to 40 in good health.

The rearrangement joins TRBV7-9 to TRBJ2-7; D ambiguous. This CDR3 comprises 13 residues. V was cut by 2 bases and J by 2 bases, with 7 bases left in between. Germline CDR1 is SEHNR and CDR2 is FQNEAQ (reference sequence). The CDR3 DNA sequence: TGTGCCAGCAGCTTACAACAGACCTACGAGCAGTACTTC. Translated: CASSLQQTYEQYF.

V and J are TRBV7-9 and TRBJ1-4; no clear D. With 5 bases removed from V and 0 bases from J, the gap between germline ends came to 7 bases. This CDR3 has 14 residues. Germline CDR1 SEHNR, CDR2 FQNEAQ (reference sequence). The CDR3 loop is CASSPITTNEKLFF. The CDR3, as DNA: TGTGCCAGCAGCCCCATAACAACTAATGAAAAACTGTTTTTT.

With respect to this clonotype: Relative to the germline gene, one junction end is altered; a read error may explain this. The chain has TRBV5-1 and TRBJ2-3; D gene unclear. CDR1 is SGHRS, CDR2 YFSETQ, per germline. The CDR3 is 15 amino acids. This chain's CDR3 is CASSAGRALLDTEYF. As DNA, the CDR3 is TGCGCCAGCAGCGCTGGTAGGGCTCTGTTGGATACGGAGTATTTT.

This chain joins TRBV12-3 or TRBV12-4 and TRBJ2-5; 8 bases are shared with TRBD2. The ends lost 10 bases at V and 11 bases at J; junction bases unmatched: 18. The CDR3 totals 14 residues. CDR3: CATRTSSRRGEQYF. Written as DNA, the CDR3 is TGTGCCACCAGGACTAGCTCCCGGCGTGGTGAGCAGTACTTC.

As to this clonotype: The junction differs from germline at one of its ends, possibly a read error. This chain joins TRBV6-5 and TRBJ2-5, with D perhaps assigned TRBD1 or TRBD2 (6 bases each). The CDR3 covers 14 residues. Per the germline V gene, CDR1 is MNHEY and CDR2 is SVGAGI. The CDR3 is CASRTTGSRETQYF. In nucleotides, the CDR3 is TGCGCCAGCAGGACTACAGGGTCGCGAGAGACCCAGTACTTC.

The chain has TRBV20-1 and TRBJ2-7; no definite D call. Germline V lookup: CDR1 DFQATT, CDR2 SNEGSKA (reference sequence). There are 12 residues in the CDR3. V gave up 5 bases and J gave up 0 bases, with 8 bases separating them. CDR3 sequence reads: CSAAPPSYEQYF. The CDR3 nucleotides are TGCAGTGCTGCACCACCCTCCTACGAGCAGTACTTC.

This clonotype was seen many times. CDR3 nucleotides: TGCAGTGCTAGAAGTGGGATACTATACTACGAGCAGTACTTC. Its protein product is CSARSGILYYEQYF. The chain is built from TRBV20-1 and TRBJ2-7; no reliable D call. V was clipped by 2 bases and J by 3 bases, with 14 bases between them. CDR3 length: 14 residues. Germline V gene sequence: CDR1 DFQATT, CDR2 SNEGSKA (reference sequence).

The chain links TRBV7-3 to TRBJ2-2; no clear D. The CDR3 is 13 amino acids. Germline CDR1 reads SGHTA; CDR2 reads FQGTGA. V was shortened by 4 bases and J by 4 bases, with 7 bases between the two germline ends. CDR3 bases: TGTGCCAGCAGCTGGAAAACCACCGGGGAGCTGTTTTTT. Translation gives CASSWKTTGELFF.

This clonotype has just a few counts. This chain connects TRBV20-1 to TRBJ2-1; D is undetermined. This CDR3 spans 13 amino acids. Germline V CDR1 and CDR2: DFQATT, SNEGSKA (reference sequence). Trimming stripped 3 bases from V and 7 bases from J, with 13 bases between. CDR3 in amino acids: CSARAEIRNEQFF. CDR3 nucleotide sequence: TGCAGTGCTAGGGCGGAGATAAGGAATGAGCAGTTCTTC.

CDR3 sequence: CASSQYQSAKNIQYF. CDR3 coding DNA: TGCGCCAGCAGCCAGTACCAGTCCGCCAAAAACATTCAGTACTTC. This sequence joins TRBV4-3 and TRBJ2-4; D unclear. The CDR3 covers 15 residues. Germline V gene lookup returns CDR1 LGHNA and CDR2 YSLEER. V was cut by 3 bases and J by 1 base, with 10 bases left in between.

V usage is TRBV2 and J usage is TRBJ2-5; D tentatively reads TRBD1 or TRBD2 (5 bases each). V was pared by 6 bases and J by 0 bases, with 14 bases between. The CDR3 is made up of 15 amino acids. Germline V lookup: CDR1 SNHLY, CDR2 FYNNEI. The CDR3 loop is CASRVNWGHQETQYF. In DNA, the CDR3 is TGTGCCAGCAGAGTAAACTGGGGACACCAAGAGACCCAGTACTTC.

This rearrangement joins TRBV9 to TRBJ1-2; D is unresolved. Trimming pared 8 bases from V and 8 bases from J, leaving 16 bases between. This CDR3 has 12 residues. CDR1 is SGDLS and CDR2 is YYNGEE in the germline V gene. CDR3 sequence reads: CASKLLTGGYTF. As DNA, the CDR3 is TGTGCCAGTAAACTCCTAACGGGGGGCTACACCTTC.

This clonotype was found once. The chain links TRBV23-1 to TRBJ2-5; perhaps TRBD1 as D (5 bases). TRBV23-1 is annotated as an ORF whose role is uncertain. The CDR3 length is 14 residues. The germline V and J ends were trimmed by 0 bases and 12 bases, with 17 bases remaining between them. CDR3 in amino acids: CASSQSEQGGYKYF. Here the CDR3 DNA reads TGCGCCAGCAGTCAATCAGAGCAGGGCGGCTATAAGTACTTC.

This chain joins TRBV29-1 and TRBJ1-5, with D possibly matching TRBD1 (5 bases). V was cut by 8 bases and J by 6 bases, with 11 bases left in between. Germline CDR1 reads SQVTM; CDR2 reads ANQGSEA. The CDR3 is 11 residues long. The CDR3 sequence is CSSRGVQPQHF. The CDR3 DNA reads as TGCAGCAGCAGAGGGGTTCAGCCCCAGCATTTT.

This chain connects TRBV15 to TRBJ2-4, with D unresolved. The J call may be in error: the DNA end matches TRBJ2-7 better. The V gene's germline CDR1 is LNHNV and CDR2 YYDKDF (reference sequence). The CDR3 consists of 13 residues. CDR3 nucleotide sequence: TGTGCCACCAGCAGAGTCCCCGGCAACGAGCAGTACTTC. Translated, it gives CATSRVPGNEQYF.

The rearrangement joins TRBV10-3 to TRBJ2-5, with 10 bases that match TRBD1. This CDR3 contains 15 residues. The germline CDR1 and CDR2 sequences are ENHRY and SYGVKD. Trimming cost V 6 bases and J 2 bases; bases outside gene matches: 6. CDR3 region: CAISRGQGKQETQYF. For the CDR3, the DNA is TGTGCCATCAGCCGGGGACAGGGGAAACAAGAGACCCAGTACTTC.

About this clonotype itself: A read error may produce the germline difference seen at one junction end. In DNA, the CDR3 is TGTGCCAGCAGTGAAGCAGGGGGCGACTACGGCTACACCTTC. Protein sequence: CASSEAGGDYGYTF. This chain joins TRBV2 and TRBJ1-2, with 7 nucleotides matching TRBD1. CDR1 is SNHLY, CDR2 FYNNEI, per germline. The CDR3 totals 14 residues.

This clonotype occurred once. This chain connects TRBV12-3 or TRBV12-4 to TRBJ2-7, with D possibly being TRBD1 (5 bases). This CDR3 has 14 residues. Trimming removed 5 bases from V and 5 bases from J, with 16 bases in between. CDR3 bases: TGTGCCAGCAGTGTTGCCAGGGCAGTAAACGAGCAGTACTTC. As protein: CASSVARAVNEQYF.

The table lists this clonotype with a count of one. The J gene is TRBJ2-5, the V gene TRBV2; D not certain. This CDR3 contains 11 residues. Deletions cut 7 bases from V and 1 base from J, with 4 bases between. Germline CDR1 is SNHLY and CDR2 is FYNNEI. The CDR3 region is CASILQETQYF. As DNA, the CDR3 is TGTGCCAGCATACTCCAAGAGACCCAGTACTTC.

This clonotype was seen a handful of times. The rearrangement links TRBV7-2 to TRBJ2-3; TRBD2 matches 9 bases. Germline CDR1 reads SGHTA; CDR2 reads FQGNSA. The CDR3 runs 16 residues. The trim removed 5 bases at V and 6 bases at J, leaving 12 bases unmatched. CDR3 DNA: TGTGCCAGCAGCACTAGGGGCGGGAGGGCAGCTGATACGCAGTATTTT. It translates to CASSTRGGRAADTQYF.

Here the CDR3 DNA reads TGCGCCAGCAACCGGGACAGTCCTATGAACACTGAAGCTTTCTTT. Amino acid sequence: CASNRDSPMNTEAFF. The J gene is TRBJ1-1, the V gene TRBV5-1; 7 bases agree with TRBD1. V lost 6 bases and J lost 0; bases outside the gene matches: 8. The CDR3 is made up of 15 amino acids. Germline V gene data show CDR1 as SGHRS and CDR2 as YFSETQ.

This rearrangement joins TRBV5-6 to TRBJ2-1, with D possibly being TRBD1 or TRBD2 (5 bases each). Germline V gene data show CDR1 as SGHDT and CDR2 as YYEEEE. This CDR3 has 15 residues. Trimming took 4 bases from V and 4 from J, leaving 15 bases between them. This CDR3 is CASSRRDRPYNEQFF. CDR3 bases: TGTGCCAGCAGCCGCCGGGACCGACCGTACAATGAGCAGTTCTTC.

The chain carries TRBV6-5 and TRBJ1-1; tentative D call: TRBD1 (5 bases). This CDR3 is built from 12 residues. The ends were cut back, 0 bases at V and 7 bases at J, with 6 bases in the middle. The V gene's germline CDR1 is MNHEY and CDR2 SVGAGI. CDR3: CASSYSGDEAFF. The CDR3 nucleotides read TGTGCCAGCAGTTACTCGGGGGATGAAGCTTTCTTT.

The V gene is TRBV11-2, the J gene TRBJ2-7; a possible D gene is TRBD2 (7 bases). Trimming removed 3 bases from V and 7 bases from J, with 22 bases in between. The CDR3 totals 16 residues. CDR1 is SGHAT and CDR2 is FQNNGV in the germline V gene. CDR3 sequence reads: CASSLVGGAGYNEQYF. Written as DNA, the CDR3 is TGTGCCAGCAGCTTGGTAGGGGGGGCAGGTTACAATGAGCAGTACTTC.

The V gene is TRBV3-1, the J gene TRBJ2-1, with D possibly being TRBD2 (5 bases). V lost 1 base, J lost 14 bases, and 12 bases lay in between. The CDR3 length is 12 residues. Germline-derived CDR1 and CDR2 are LGHDT and YNNKEL (reference sequence). The CDR3 DNA sequence: TGTGCCAGCAGCCAAGTCCGGGAATTGAAGTTCTTC. It specifies CASSQVRELKFF.

The chain combines TRBV29-1 with TRBJ2-5, with TRBD2 matching 9 bases. CDR3 length: 15 residues. Germline CDR1 SQVTM, CDR2 ANQGSEA. The V and J ends lost 0 bases and 5 bases, in that order; junction bases with no gene match: 7. Here the CDR3 DNA reads TGCAGCGTTGAAGAGGTGGGACTAGCACTTGAGACCCAGTACTTC. Translation gives CSVEEVGLALETQYF. The full variable domain, with the rest looked up from reference TRBV29-1 and TRBJ2-5, is SAVISQKPSRDICQRGTSLTIQCQVDSQVTMMFWYRQQPGQSLTLIATANQGSEATYESGFVIDKFPISRPNLTFSTLTVSNMSPEDSSIYLCSVEEVGLALETQYFGPGTRLLVL.

The chain recombines TRBV4-1 with TRBJ2-5; either TRBD1 or TRBD2 may supply D (6 bases each). Germline V gives CDR1 MGHRA, CDR2 YSYEKL. The CDR3 extends over 15 amino acids. V was clipped by 1 base and J by 5 bases, with 14 bases between them. In DNA form, the CDR3 reads TGCGCCAGCAGCCAAGGTTATGGGGGGCCCGAGACCCAGTACTTC. The encoded protein is CASSQGYGGPETQYF.